This passage covers 5 T cell receptor beta chains from one sample sequenced in a study of cytomegalovirus exposure and HLA in healthy donors. Primers: 60 Vbeta forward and 13 Jbeta reverse. Method: immunoSEQ multiplex PCR; TCRdb's copy keeps in-frame clones and lacks some. The sample carries roughly 68,000 clones, about three quarters recorded once. The specimen sequenced was PBMCs. These TCRs come from a male donor in good health and CMV-seropositive.

The chain combines TRBV27 with TRBJ2-3; no clear D gene. V lost 5 bases and J lost 0, with 12 bases in between. Germline values: CDR1 MNHEY, CDR2 SMNVEV (reference sequence). CDR3 length equals 15 residues. DNA for the CDR3: TGTGCCAGCAGTCTTTGGCGGTCTAGCACAGATACGCAGTATTTT. Protein product: CASSLWRSSTDTQYF.

V gene TRBV15 combines with J gene TRBJ2-5; 8 nucleotides agree with TRBD1. The V gene end was trimmed by 5 bases and the J gene end by 7 bases; junction bases not matched to a gene: 15. The CDR3 sequence is 16 residues long. Germline V gene lookup returns CDR1 LNHNV and CDR2 YYDKDF (reference sequence). CDR3 nucleotide sequence: TGTGCCACCAGCGGCTATGGACAGGGTAACTGGGGGACCCAGTACTTC. The encoded protein is CATSGYGQGNWGTQYF.

About this clone: Germline is not matched at one junction end, which may reflect a read error. This sequence joins TRBV7-9 and TRBJ1-1, with unresolved D. This CDR3 spans 15 amino acids. Germline V lookup: CDR1 SEHNR, CDR2 FQNEAQ (reference sequence). The CDR3 spells CASSTAGTGNPEAFF. The CDR3 coding sequence is TGTGCCAGCAGCACAGCCGGCACGGGGAACCCTGAAGCTTTCTTT.

This rearrangement joins TRBV7-9 to TRBJ1-2, with TRBD1 matching over 8 bases. Germline assignment: CDR1 SEHNR and CDR2 FQNEAQ (reference sequence). CDR3 length: 16 residues. The J segment lost 6 bases and the V segment lost 0 bases, leaving 9 bases of the junction unmatched. The CDR3: CASSLAPTGGIDGYTF. The CDR3 region has the DNA TGTGCCAGCAGCTTAGCGCCCACAGGGGGAATTGATGGCTACACCTTC.

The DNA for the CDR3 is TGTGCCAGCAGCTCTGGACTAGCCGATTATTACAATGAGCAGTTCTTC. It specifies CASSSGLADYYNEQFF. This chain joins TRBV4-2 and TRBJ2-1, with TRBD2 matching 8 bases. V shed 5 bases, J shed 4 bases, and the junction held 10 bases outside the gene matches. Per germline, CDR1 LGHNA and CDR2 YNFKEQ. The CDR3 loop spans 16 amino acids.